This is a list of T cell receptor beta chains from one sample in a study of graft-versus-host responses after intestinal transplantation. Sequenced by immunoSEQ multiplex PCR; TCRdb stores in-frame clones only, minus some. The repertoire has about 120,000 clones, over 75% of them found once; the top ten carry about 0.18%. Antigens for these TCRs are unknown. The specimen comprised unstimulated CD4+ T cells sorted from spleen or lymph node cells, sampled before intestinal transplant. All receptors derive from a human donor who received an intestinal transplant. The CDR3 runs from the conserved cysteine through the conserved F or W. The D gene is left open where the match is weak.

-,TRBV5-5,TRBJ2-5,CASSYRLVGETQYF
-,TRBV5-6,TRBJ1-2,CASSGGVNYGYTF
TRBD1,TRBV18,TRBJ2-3,CASSPLVGTAFTDTQYF
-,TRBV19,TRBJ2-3,CASTEARLASTDTQYF
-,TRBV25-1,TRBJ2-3,CASSEGGTLRDTQYF
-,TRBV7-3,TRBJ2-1,CASSPISGWEQFF
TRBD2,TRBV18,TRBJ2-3,CASSPGLDHTDTQYF
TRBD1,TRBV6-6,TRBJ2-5,CASSWDRAEETQYF
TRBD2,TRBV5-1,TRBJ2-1,CASSLELVGRAPNEQFF
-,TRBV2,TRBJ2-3,CASSPGLRDTQYF
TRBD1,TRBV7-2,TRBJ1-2,CASSLVRTGNYGYTF
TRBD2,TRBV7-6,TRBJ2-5,CASSPTSGREETQYF
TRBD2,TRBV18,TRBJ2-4,CASSRGTSGRMHIQYF
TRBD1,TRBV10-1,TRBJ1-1,CASSLGGQNEAFF
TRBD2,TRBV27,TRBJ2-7,CASSRLAGAEQYF
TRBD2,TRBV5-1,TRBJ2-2,CASSLPGLAGGSHTGELFF
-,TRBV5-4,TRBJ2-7,CASSSDRKGYEQYF
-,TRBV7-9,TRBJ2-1,CASSKKGFYEQFF
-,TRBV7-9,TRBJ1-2,CASSPTWHTGFTPYGYTF
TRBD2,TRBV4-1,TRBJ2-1,CASSQPGTSGFNEQFF
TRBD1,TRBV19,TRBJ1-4,CASSIAQGAVEKLFF
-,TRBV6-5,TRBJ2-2,CASSYSTGNTGELFF
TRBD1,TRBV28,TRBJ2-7,CASSPRGPLGYF
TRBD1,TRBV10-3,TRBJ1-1,CAIATGLNTEAFF
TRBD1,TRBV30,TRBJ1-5,CAWDRAGNQPQHF
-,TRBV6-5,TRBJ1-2,CASSYDGLYGYTF
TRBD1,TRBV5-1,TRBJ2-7,CASSLGQGLSYEQYF
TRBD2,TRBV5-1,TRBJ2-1,CASRSGGSSYNEQFF
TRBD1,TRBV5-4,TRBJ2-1,CASSPGTGRYNEQFF
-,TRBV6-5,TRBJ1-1,CASSYFGAANTEAFF
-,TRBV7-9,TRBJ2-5,CASSLGQGAGRETQYF
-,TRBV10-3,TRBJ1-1,CAITLNPGDTEAFF
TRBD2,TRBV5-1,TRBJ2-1,CASSWTSGSDNEQFF
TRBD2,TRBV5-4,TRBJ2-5,CASSFLGGRGRETQYF
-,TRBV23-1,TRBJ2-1,CASSQPASSYNEQFF
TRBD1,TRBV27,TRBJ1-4,CASRGTGTNEKLFF
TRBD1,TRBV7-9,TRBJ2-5,CASSLGGGTGVVVTQYF
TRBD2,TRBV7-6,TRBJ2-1,CASSFVPRPGLENEQFF
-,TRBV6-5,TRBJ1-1,CASSYQGNMNTEAFF
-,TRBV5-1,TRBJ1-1,CASSANPGKGRSTEAFF
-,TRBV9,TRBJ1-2,CASSVATKGVYGYTF
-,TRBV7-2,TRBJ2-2,CASSLGVEVRRAGELFF
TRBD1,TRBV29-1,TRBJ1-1,CSVGRSRGLFEAFF
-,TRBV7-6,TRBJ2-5,CASSLELARGSQETQYF
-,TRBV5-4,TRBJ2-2,CASSLSGRTGELFF